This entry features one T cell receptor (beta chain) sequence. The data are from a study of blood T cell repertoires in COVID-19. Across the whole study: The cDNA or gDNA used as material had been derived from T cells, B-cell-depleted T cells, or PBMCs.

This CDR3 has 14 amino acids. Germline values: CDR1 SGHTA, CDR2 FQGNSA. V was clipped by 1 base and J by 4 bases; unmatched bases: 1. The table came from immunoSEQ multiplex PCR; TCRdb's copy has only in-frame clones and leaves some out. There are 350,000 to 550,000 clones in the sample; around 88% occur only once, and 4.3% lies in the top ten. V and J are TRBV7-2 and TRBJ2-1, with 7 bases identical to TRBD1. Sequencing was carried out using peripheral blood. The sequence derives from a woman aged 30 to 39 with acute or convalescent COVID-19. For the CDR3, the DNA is TGTGCCAGCAGCTTAGAGGGGGCGTACAATGAGCAGTTCTTC. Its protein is CASSLEGAYNEQFF.